Presented here are 7 T cell receptor beta chains from one specimen sequenced in a study of tumor and adjacent non-tumor tissue in lung cancer. TCRbeta libraries were built with three rounds of nested PCR, modified from ARM-PCR. TCRdb ran MiXCR on the multiplex PCR reads and lists one entry per CDR3 protein. The repertoire holds about 100,000 distinct CDR3 sequences, with over 55% as singletons. The template was RNA from unsorted bulk tissue. More than 3 cm separated this lung sample from the edge of the tumor. Source material: distant non-tumor lung tissue. Every receptor here comes from a man aged 25 to 45 with non-small cell lung cancer.

This clonotype was observed at least ten times. The chain uses TRBV6-5 and TRBJ2-5, with 12 bases fitting TRBD2. The CDR3 contains 15 residues. The J segment lost 6 bases and the V segment lost 7 bases, leaving 9 bases of the junction unmatched. CDR1 is MNHEY, CDR2 SVGAGI, per germline. DNA of the CDR3: TGTGCCAGCACCGTGACTAGCGGGAGAGCAAAGACCCAGTACTTC. Translating gives CASTVTSGRAKTQYF.

This clonotype was recorded a few times. A read error may be the cause here, since a much bigger clone is one base away. The gene calls are TRBV7-3 and TRBJ2-1; D is ambiguous. Germline-derived CDR1 and CDR2 are SGHTA and FQGTGA. CDR3 length: 16 residues. CDR3 bases: TGTGCCAGCAGCTTAACTGTGGGTAGCTCCTACATTGAGCAGTTCTTC. Translated, it gives CASSLTVGSSYIEQFF.

As for this clonotype: Germline and junction disagree at one end, which may indicate a read error. V gene TRBV4-1 combines with J gene TRBJ2-7; unclear D gene. In germline, CDR1 is MGHRA, CDR2 YSYEKL. The CDR3 runs to 16 residues. CDR3 in amino acids: CASSQDVTVLIYKQYF. The CDR3 DNA sequence: TGTGCCAGCAGCCAAGATGTAACGGTACTTATATACAAACAGTACTTC.

This clonotype was observed at least ten times. This chain uses TRBV4-2 with TRBJ2-2, with a weak D call TRBD2 (5 bases). CDR1 and CDR2 (germline): LGHNA, YNFKEQ. There are 15 residues in the CDR3. The ends were cut back, 4 bases at V and 6 bases at J, with 15 bases in the middle. CDR3 nucleotide sequence: TGTGCCAGCAGCCCCCCGAGAACTAGTGCCGGGGAGCTGTTTTTT. Translated: CASSPPRTSAGELFF.

Concerning this clonotype: Possible read error: a much larger clone is one base away. The gene calls are TRBV4-1 and TRBJ2-7; 9 nucleotides match TRBD1. This CDR3 comprises 16 residues. J gave up 4 bases and V 0 bases, and 7 bases lay outside the gene matches. Germline V gene sequence: CDR1 MGHRA, CDR2 YSYEKL. CDR3 region: CASSQESHRGLYEQYF. In DNA, the CDR3 is TGCGCCAGCAGCCAAGAATCCCACAGGGGGCTGTACGAGCAGTACTTC.

To note about this clonotype: A much bigger clone sits one base away, suggesting this may be a read error. The rearrangement uses TRBV20-1 and TRBJ1-3; D is uncertain. Germline CDR1 is DFQATT and CDR2 is SNEGSKA (reference sequence). V was shortened by 0 bases and J by 3 bases, with 18 bases between the two germline ends. The CDR3 runs 17 residues. The CDR3 loop reads CSARDCRGSLSGNTIYF. CDR3 nucleotides: TGCAGTGCTAGAGATTGCCGTGGCAGTTTAAGTGGAAACACCATATATTTT.

A note on this clonotype: In this CDR3 the conserved last residue, phenylalanine or tryptophan, is missing, so a read error is likely. The genes are TRBV5-5 and TRBJ1-6, with D hard to call. Germline CDR1 is SGHKS and CDR2 is YYEKEE (reference sequence). This CDR3 is 17 amino acids long. Written as DNA, the CDR3 is TGTGCTAGCAGCTTGGTGGCGAGAAGTTCCTATAATTCAGCCCTCCACTCT. This codes for CASSLVARSSYNSALHS.